These T cell receptor beta chains were read from a single sample in a study of blood T cell repertoires in COVID-19. The protocol was immunoSEQ multiplex PCR, while the TCRdb copy is restricted to in-frame clones and leaves out a portion. The data contain a few hundred thousand clones, 88% of them singletons. Input material: PBMCs or T cells enriched from blood (not recorded which). The receptor set was obtained from a woman in her thirties who had been exposed to COVID-19. Each CDR3 is given with its conserved first and last residue. Each record gives: V gene, J gene, clone size, D gene, CDR3 DNA, CDR3 protein. The D gene is left open where the match is weak. Clone size is given for some rows only: seen once, a few or many times, or a class if the clone is expanded.

TRBV2	TRBJ1-6	NA	NA	TGTGCCAGCAGTGAAGCGCGCGTTGATTCACCCCTCCACTTT	CASSEARVDSPLHF
TRBV7-8	TRBJ1-5	NA	TRBD1	TGTGCCAGCAGCTTCATGGCAGGGGGACCCCTCGAGGCCCAGCATTTT	CASSFMAGGPLEAQHF
TRBV7-8	TRBJ2-7	NA	NA	TGTGCCTCCGAGGGCATAGCCTACGAGCAGTACTTC	CASEGIAYEQYF
TRBV24-1	TRBJ2-1	NA	NA	TGTGCCACCAGTGATTTGGACAGAGCCTACAATGAGCAGTTCTTC	CATSDLDRAYNEQFF
TRBV6-5	TRBJ1-5	NA	NA	TGTGCCAGCAGTTACTCCACAGGGAATCAGCCCCAGCATTTT	CASSYSTGNQPQHF
TRBV7-2	TRBJ1-4	NA	TRBD1	TGTGCCAGCAGCGGTAGACAGGGGACAAGGTCACTGTTTTTT	CASSGRQGTRSLFF
TRBV28	TRBJ1-6	NA	NA	TGTGCCAGCAACCCCACTAGAGTGAATTCACCCCTCCACTTT	CASNPTRVNSPLHF
TRBV6-5	TRBJ2-3	NA	NA	TGTGCCAGCGGCCTCCCCCAAGATACGCAGTATTTT	CASGLPQDTQYF
TRBV6-6	TRBJ1-2	NA	NA	TGTGCCAGCAGCCGCGATGGCTACACCTTC	CASSRDGYTF
TRBV19	TRBJ2-1	once	NA	TGTGCCAGTAATCGCCTTACGGGAGGGGGCCGGTCCTACAATGAGCAGTTCTTC	CASNRLTGGGRSYNEQFF
TRBV9	TRBJ2-7	NA	TRBD1	TGTGCCAGCAGCGGGCGGGGACAGGGAGGTCATTACGAGCAGTACTTC	CASSGRGQGGHYEQYF
TRBV28	TRBJ1-1	NA	NA	TGTGCCTGCCCTGAGGGGGGGACTGAAGCTTTCTTT	CACPEGGTEAFF
TRBV29-1	TRBJ1-2	NA	NA	TGCAGCGTTGAAGACCCCGCGGGACGGTTCGGCTACACCTTC	CSVEDPAGRFGYTF
TRBV15	TRBJ1-3	NA	NA	TGTGCCACGGCATCTAACAGGGTATACCGGAACACCATATATTTT	CATASNRVYRNTIYF
TRBV7-8	TRBJ1-2	NA	TRBD1	TGTGCCAGCAGCACAGGGGTGGGGAGAGATGGCTACACCTTC	CASSTGVGRDGYTF
TRBV6-5	TRBJ2-7	NA	TRBD1	TGTGCCAGCAGTTACGATCTGACAGGGGCCTACGAGCAGTACTTC	CASSYDLTGAYEQYF
TRBV18	TRBJ1-5	NA	TRBD1	TGTGCCAGCTCACCCCTTCCGGGACAGGATCAGCCCCAGCATTTT	CASSPLPGQDQPQHF